These 20 T cell receptor beta chains were sequenced from one sample in a study of OX40 agonist ivuxolimab in advanced cancers. TCRdb's copy holds only in-frame clones and misses some; the assay was immunoSEQ multiplex PCR. Here the sample spans about 86,000 clones, approximately 90% being singletons. The input for sequencing was CD4+ or CD8+ T cells sorted from blood, taken in a trial of the OX40 agonist ivuxolimab. The receptors derive from an adult with an advanced solid tumor such as melanoma, head and neck, liver or kidney cancer.

V gene TRBV11-3 combines with J gene TRBJ2-3, with D possibly matching TRBD2 (5 bases). This CDR3 comprises 13 residues. Trimming pared 0 bases from V and 6 bases from J, leaving 7 bases between. Looked up from germline, CDR1 is SGHNT and CDR2 is YENEEA. The CDR3 sequence: CASSLDPGDTQYF. The CDR3 DNA reads as TGTGCCAGCAGCTTAGATCCGGGGGATACGCAGTATTTT.

This sequence joins TRBV30 and TRBJ1-4; D may be TRBD1 (5 bases). The germline V gene has CDR1 GTSNPN and CDR2 SVGIG (reference sequence). V gave up 1 base and J gave up 0 bases, with 6 bases separating them. This CDR3 is built from 14 residues. Here the CDR3 reads CAWSGTSTNEKLFF. The CDR3 bases are TGTGCCTGGAGTGGGACATCAACTAATGAAAAACTGTTTTTT.

The chain uses TRBV11-2 and TRBJ2-5; weak D call: TRBD2 (6 bases). Germline loops: CDR1 SGHAT, CDR2 FQNNGV. V dropped 3 bases and J dropped 4 bases, with 12 bases sitting between them. This CDR3 region has 14 residues. The CDR3 reads CASSFPGEGETQYF. The CDR3 nucleotides are TGTGCCAGCAGCTTTCCGGGAGAGGGAGAGACCCAGTACTTC.

V usage is TRBV6-1 and J usage is TRBJ2-7, with 8 nucleotides matching TRBD1. CDR1 MNHNS and CDR2 SASEGT come from the germline V gene. V lost 8 bases, J lost 2 bases, and 8 bases stayed unmatched. This CDR3 region has 14 residues. CDR3 residues: CASSAGGSPYEQYF. The CDR3 bases are TGTGCCAGCTCTGCAGGGGGCTCTCCCTACGAGCAGTACTTC.

The genes are TRBV6-1 and TRBJ1-1; D might be TRBD1 (5 bases). Trimming left V 1 base short and J 10 bases short, with 7 bases between. CDR1 is MNHNS and CDR2 is SASEGT in the germline V gene. The CDR3 sequence is 11 residues long. The CDR3 nucleotides are TGTGCCAGCAGTGAAGTAGGGACAGCTTTCTTT. It yields the protein CASSEVGTAFF.

The V and J genes are TRBV5-1 and TRBJ2-6; D unclear. Trimming stripped 3 bases from V and 0 bases from J, with 13 bases between. The CDR3 covers 17 residues. Germline V CDR1 and CDR2: SGHRS, YFSETQ. DNA of the CDR3: TGCGCCAGCAGCTGGCGGACCGGCAACTCTGGGGCCAACGTCCTGACTTTC. This codes for CASSWRTGNSGANVLTF.

The V gene is TRBV5-6, the J gene TRBJ2-5, with D possibly matching TRBD2 (6 bases). The CDR3 is made up of 11 amino acids. The V end was cut by 4 bases, the J end by 5 bases, with 6 bases between. Germline V CDR1 and CDR2: SGHDT, YYEEEE. The CDR3 DNA follows: TGTGCCAGCAGCCGGGGGGAGACCCAGTACTTC. It codes for CASSRGETQYF.

The chain carries TRBV19 and TRBJ2-2, with TRBD2 identical over 7 bases. The trim removed 1 base at V and 1 base at J, leaving 3 bases unmatched. Germline CDR1 LNHDA, CDR2 SQIVND (reference sequence). CDR3 length equals 16 residues. The DNA for the CDR3 is TGTGCCAGTAGTATAGGTCTAGCGGTGAACACCGGGGAGCTGTTTTTT. As protein: CASSIGLAVNTGELFF.

The chain carries TRBV7-6 and TRBJ1-1, with 9 bases identical to TRBD1. Germline V gives CDR1 SGHVS, CDR2 FNYEAQ. This CDR3 is 15 amino acids long. The J segment lost 1 base and the V segment lost 5 bases, leaving 5 bases of the junction unmatched. The CDR3 sequence is CASSRRTGANTEAFF. As DNA, the CDR3 is TGTGCCAGCAGCAGACGGACAGGGGCGAACACTGAAGCTTTCTTT.

V and J are TRBV5-1 and TRBJ2-7; D could derive from TRBD1 or TRBD2 (5 bases each). V shed 3 bases and J shed 6 bases, with 16 bases lying between them. The germline V gene encodes CDR1 SGHRS and CDR2 YFSETQ. The CDR3 has 14 amino acids. The CDR3 loop reads CASSSRAGLAEQYF. In nucleotides, the CDR3 is TGCGCCAGCAGCTCGAGGGCAGGGTTGGCCGAGCAGTACTTC.

In its sample, this clone was seen a few times. The sample has other DNA sequences that encode this CDR3 too. This chain joins TRBV5-6 and TRBJ2-7; no reliable D call. Germline V gene data show CDR1 as SGHDT and CDR2 as YYEEEE. The CDR3 contains 12 residues. V lost 1 base, J lost 5 bases, and 7 bases lay in between. The CDR3, as DNA: TGTGCCAGCAGCTTGTGGGTGAACGAGCAGTACTTC. Its protein is CASSLWVNEQYF.

This chain uses TRBV10-2 with TRBJ1-6; 9 bases line up with TRBD1. The CDR3 has 18 amino acids. V lost 8 bases to trimming and J lost 0 bases; unmatched junction nucleotides: 11. Germline CDR1 WSHSY, CDR2 SAAADI. This chain's CDR3 is CASEPGQGLSSYNSPLHF. CDR3 DNA: TGCGCCAGCGAACCGGGACAGGGATTGAGCTCCTATAATTCACCCCTCCACTTT.

The rearrangement links TRBV18 to TRBJ2-6; 11 nucleotides align to TRBD1. Germline CDR1 and CDR2: KGHSH and LQKENI. V lost 0 bases to trimming and J lost 2 bases; unmatched junction nucleotides: 6. CDR3 size: 19 residues. CDR3 DNA sequence: TGTGCCAGCTCACCACCGCTGGGACAGGGGGAGGCTGGGGCCAACGTCCTGACTTTC. It yields the protein CASSPPLGQGEAGANVLTF.

This chain uses TRBV7-9 with TRBJ2-6; weak D call: TRBD2 (5 bases). Germline V gene sequence: CDR1 SEHNR, CDR2 FQNEAQ (reference sequence). CDR3 length: 18 residues. The ends were cut back, 4 bases at V and 4 bases at J, with 20 bases in the middle. The chain's CDR3 is CASSSSPGLFSGANVLTF. The CDR3 nucleotides are TGTGCCAGCAGCTCCAGCCCTGGACTGTTCAGCGGGGCCAACGTCCTGACTTTC.

This rearrangement joins TRBV7-2 to TRBJ2-5, with 13 bases that match TRBD2. Germline V gene data show CDR1 as SGHTA and CDR2 as FQGNSA. Germline trimming cut 5 bases from V and 5 bases from J; bases unmatched to any gene: 8. This CDR3 is 16 amino acids long. The CDR3 bases are TGTGCCAGCAGCCCCGTTACGACTAGCGGGAGGGAGACCCAGTACTTC. It is translated as CASSPVTTSGRETQYF.

The J gene is TRBJ2-7, the V gene TRBV2; 8 nucleotides line up with TRBD1. J gave up 7 bases and V 6 bases, and 5 bases lay outside the gene matches. The CDR3 has 12 residues. Germline-derived CDR1 and CDR2 are SNHLY and FYNNEI. CDR3 nucleotide sequence: TGTGCCAGCAGGGTTACAGGGGGTGAGCAGTACTTC. Its translation is CASRVTGGEQYF.

The V and J genes are TRBV11-3 and TRBJ2-7; no clear D gene. CDR1 is SGHNT, CDR2 YENEEA, per germline. The CDR3 is 13 amino acids. Trimming cost V 5 bases and J 0 bases, with 8 bases left between them. As DNA, the CDR3 is TGTGCCAGCAGCCCCCCTGTCTCCTACGAGCAGTACTTC. Protein: CASSPPVSYEQYF.

V gene TRBV30 combines with J gene TRBJ1-5; D ambiguous. Trimming shortened V by 4 bases and J by 7 bases, and 14 bases separated the two germline ends. Looked up from germline, CDR1 is GTSNPN and CDR2 is SVGIG (reference sequence). This CDR3 comprises 13 residues. The CDR3 loop reads CAWTEGVRQPQHF. DNA for the CDR3: TGTGCCTGGACGGAGGGAGTCCGACAGCCCCAGCATTTT.

The chain joins TRBV19 to TRBJ2-7; the D call may be TRBD1 or TRBD2 (5 bases each). V was clipped by 5 bases and J by 3 bases, with 14 bases between them. Germline V CDR1 and CDR2: LNHDA, SQIVND (reference sequence). This CDR3 is 14 amino acids long. CDR3 protein: CASSRDGRRYEQYF. The DNA for the CDR3 is TGTGCCAGTAGTCGGGACGGCAGGCGCTACGAGCAGTACTTC. Using reference TRBV19 and TRBJ2-7 for the parts outside the CDR3, the full variable domain is DGGITQSPKYLFRKEGQNVTLSCEQNLNHDAMYWYRQDPGQGLRLIYYSQIVNDFQKGDIAEGYSVSREKKESFPLTVTSAQKNPTAFYLCASSRDGRRYEQYFGPGTRLTVT.

This chain uses TRBV6-5 with TRBJ2-2; 8 bases align to TRBD1. Per the germline V gene, CDR1 is MNHEY and CDR2 is SVGAGI. The V segment lost 5 bases and the J segment 3 bases; nucleotides outside the gene matches: 2. The CDR3 length is 14 residues. CDR3 amino acids: CASSPGGYTGELFF. DNA of the CDR3: TGTGCCAGCAGTCCAGGGGGCTACACCGGGGAGCTGTTTTTT.